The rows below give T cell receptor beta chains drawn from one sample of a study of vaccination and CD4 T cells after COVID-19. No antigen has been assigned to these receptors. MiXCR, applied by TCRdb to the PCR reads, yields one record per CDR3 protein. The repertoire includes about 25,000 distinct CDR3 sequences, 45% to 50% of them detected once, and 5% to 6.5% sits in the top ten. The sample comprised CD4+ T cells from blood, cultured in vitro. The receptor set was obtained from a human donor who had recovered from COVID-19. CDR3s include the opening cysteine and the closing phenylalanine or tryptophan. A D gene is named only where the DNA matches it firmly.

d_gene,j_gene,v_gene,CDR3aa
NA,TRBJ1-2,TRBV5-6,CASSQGRTYGYTF
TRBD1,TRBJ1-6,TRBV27,CASSFVGGQGVFNSPLHF
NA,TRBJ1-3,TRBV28,CASRGAGRNTIYF
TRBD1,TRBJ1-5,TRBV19,CASSIRTGNRQPQHF
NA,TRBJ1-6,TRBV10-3,CAISEGLTDYSPLHF
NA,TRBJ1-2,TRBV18,CASSPKLRQDPIGGYTF
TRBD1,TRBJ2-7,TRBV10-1,CASSDPGTGSYEQYF
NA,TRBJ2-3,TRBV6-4,CASSDSETDTQYF
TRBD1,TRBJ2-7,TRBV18,CASPRNQGAKGYEQYF
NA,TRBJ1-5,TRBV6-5,CASSYRGNSNQPQHF
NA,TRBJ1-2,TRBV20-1,CSARQRNYGYTF
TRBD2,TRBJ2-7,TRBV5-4,CASSQYTSGRGSVQYF
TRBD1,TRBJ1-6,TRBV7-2,CASSFQGVDNSPLHF
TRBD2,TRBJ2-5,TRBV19,CASSIIAGGRETQYF
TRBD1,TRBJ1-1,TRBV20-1,CSAGDPQGGDTEAFF
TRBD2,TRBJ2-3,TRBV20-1,CSAGGTSGGADTQYF
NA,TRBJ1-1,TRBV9,CASSVDGGYNTEAFF
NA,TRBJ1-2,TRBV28,CAIKDRRSGYTF
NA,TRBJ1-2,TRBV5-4,CASSLDPGALSGGYTF
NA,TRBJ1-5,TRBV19,CASSIVIGQQQPQHF
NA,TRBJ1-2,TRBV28,CASKPGGFYGYTF
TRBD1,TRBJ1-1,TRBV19,CASSMGTGGRYTEAFF
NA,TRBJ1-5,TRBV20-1,CSARDRQANQPQHF
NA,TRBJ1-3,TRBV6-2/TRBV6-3,CASSYPGAVGNTIYF
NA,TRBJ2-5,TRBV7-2,CASSYGDRSVGETQYF
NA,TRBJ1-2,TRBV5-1,CASSSRQVEDGYTF
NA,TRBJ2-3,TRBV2,CASSEIWGATDTQYF
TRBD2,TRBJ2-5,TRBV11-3,CASKRGGTQETQYF
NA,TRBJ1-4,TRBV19,CASSPAGTNEKLFF
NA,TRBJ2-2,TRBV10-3,CAISEEGVGAGELFF
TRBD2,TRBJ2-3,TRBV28,CASERGGTDTQYF
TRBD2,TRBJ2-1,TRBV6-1,CASRRGLAGNNEQFF
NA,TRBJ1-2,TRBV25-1,CASSELAGFSYGYTF
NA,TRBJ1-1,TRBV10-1,CASSERGATGFAFF
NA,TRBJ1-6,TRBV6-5,CASSYSSYNSPLHF
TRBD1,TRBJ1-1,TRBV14,CASSRLTGANLNTEAFF
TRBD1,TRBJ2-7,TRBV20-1,CSAFPGTASPSYEQYF
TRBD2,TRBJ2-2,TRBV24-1,CATSDSLAGGPYVGELFF
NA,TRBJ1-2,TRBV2,CASSVRRDNYTF
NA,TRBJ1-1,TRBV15,CATSETGQNTEAFF
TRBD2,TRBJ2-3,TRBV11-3,CASSEGLAGGFRDTQYF
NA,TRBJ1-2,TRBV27,CASSEYGGDHGYTF
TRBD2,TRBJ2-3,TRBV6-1,CASIPEAGGLGFITSTDTQYF
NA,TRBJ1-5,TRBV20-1,CSARGNSNQPQHF
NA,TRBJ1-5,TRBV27,CASSLLTGGRNQPQHF
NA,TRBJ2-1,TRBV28,CASRDGLGGVTSYNEQFF
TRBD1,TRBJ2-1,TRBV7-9,CASGGQGAPMTLEQFF
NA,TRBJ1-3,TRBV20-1,CSAPVRSSGNTIYF
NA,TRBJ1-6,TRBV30,CAWSAQPSASSPLHF
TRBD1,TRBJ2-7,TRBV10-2,CASSVGYGTGGPYEQYF
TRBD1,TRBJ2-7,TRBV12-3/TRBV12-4,CASTLDRGDEQYF
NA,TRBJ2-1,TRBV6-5,CASSYSVQYEQFF
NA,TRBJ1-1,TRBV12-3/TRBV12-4,CASSFGIASLVRQAEAFF